A single T cell receptor beta chain is shown here with its context. The antigen is not known. This specimen comes from a study of T cell repertoires in cytomegalovirus infection. Study in general: Public TCR beta signatures indicated both CMV infection and matching HLA type.

TCRdb itself ran the reads through MiXCR, one entry per CDR3 protein. Of about 310,000 distinct CDR3 sequences in the sample, roughly 15% were seen once. This CDR3 is built from 13 residues. V lost 5 bases and J 10 bases, leaving 18 bases between the germline ends. Notes on the study in general: Identification of carriers of CMV plus the relevant HLA was achieved through cumulative public TCR beta family frequency. The ex vivo response was dominated by HLA-C-restricted CMV-specific TCR beta clonotypes.

Sequencing was carried out using PBMCs. This TCR was sampled from a human donor in good health (CMV status not recorded). Some clones in this sample may be carry-over from other donors' samples. The chain combines TRBV12-3 or TRBV12-4 with TRBJ2-7; D unclear. CDR3 nucleotide sequence: TGTGCCAGCAGTCTAAGGAGTGCGACGCGTCAGTACTTC. It translates to CASSLRSATRQYF.